This T cell receptor beta chain emerged from a study of patients and donors after allogeneic stem cell transplantation. Germline assignment: CDR1 SGHRS and CDR2 YFSETQ. The CDR3 is made up of 17 amino acids. The junction had 11 bases not matched to a gene; V was cut back by 0 bases and J by 7 bases. From the RT-PCR reads, TCRdb called clonotypes with MiXCR, one entry per CDR3 protein. The sample includes 100,000 to 130,000 distinct CDR3 sequences, roughly 35% of them seen just once. The V call is TRBV5-1, the J call TRBJ2-1; TRBD2 agrees at 9 bases. This sequence originates from a human donor who was either an allogeneic HSCT recipient or a stem cell or donor lymphocyte infusion donor (not recorded which). It is not recorded whose cells these are; they may come from a transplant donor. The material sequenced was blood, either unsorted or a sorted T cell fraction (not recorded which). The CDR3 protein is CASSLAAGGLSGNEQFF. The CDR3, as DNA: TGCGCCAGCAGCTTGGCAGCGGGAGGTTTATCGGGAAATGAGCAGTTCTTC.